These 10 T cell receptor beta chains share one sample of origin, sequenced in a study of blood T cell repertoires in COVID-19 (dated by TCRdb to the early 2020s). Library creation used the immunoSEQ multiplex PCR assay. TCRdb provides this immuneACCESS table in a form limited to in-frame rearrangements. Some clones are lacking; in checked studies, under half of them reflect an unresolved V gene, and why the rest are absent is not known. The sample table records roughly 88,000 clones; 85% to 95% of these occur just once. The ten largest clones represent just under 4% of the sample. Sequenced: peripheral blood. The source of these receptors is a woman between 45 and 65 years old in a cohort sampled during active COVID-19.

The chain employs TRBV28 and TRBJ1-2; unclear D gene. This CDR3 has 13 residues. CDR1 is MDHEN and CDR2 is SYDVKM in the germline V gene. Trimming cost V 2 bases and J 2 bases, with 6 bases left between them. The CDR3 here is CASSLNTNYGYTF. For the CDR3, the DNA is TGTGCCAGCAGTTTAAACACAAACTATGGCTACACCTTC.

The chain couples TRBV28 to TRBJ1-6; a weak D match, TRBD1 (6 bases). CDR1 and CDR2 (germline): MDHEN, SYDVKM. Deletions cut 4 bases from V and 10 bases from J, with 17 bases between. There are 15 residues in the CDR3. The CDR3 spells CASSSLTGVRSPLHF. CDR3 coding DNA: TGTGCCAGCAGTTCTCTGACAGGAGTAAGGTCACCCCTCCACTTT.

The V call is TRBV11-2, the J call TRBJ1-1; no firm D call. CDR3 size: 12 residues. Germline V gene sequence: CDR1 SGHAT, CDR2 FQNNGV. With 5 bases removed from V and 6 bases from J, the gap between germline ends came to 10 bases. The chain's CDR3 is CASSHGLAEAFF. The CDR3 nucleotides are TGTGCCAGCAGCCACGGTTTGGCTGAAGCTTTCTTT.

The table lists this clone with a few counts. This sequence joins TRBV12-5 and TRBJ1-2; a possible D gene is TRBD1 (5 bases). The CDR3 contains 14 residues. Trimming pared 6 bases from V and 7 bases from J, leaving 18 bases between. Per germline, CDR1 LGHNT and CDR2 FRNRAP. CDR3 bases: TGTGCTAGTGGGACCCGCCTAGGGGTGGTTGGCTACACCTTC. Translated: CASGTRLGVVGYTF.

CDR3 in amino acids: CSVVGGSGNQETQYF. The CDR3 nucleotides are TGCAGCGTTGTCGGGGGTAGCGGGAACCAAGAGACCCAGTACTTC. V gene TRBV29-1 combines with J gene TRBJ2-5, with TRBD2 matching 8 bases. V trimming: 4 bases; J trimming: 0 bases; junction bases outside the gene matches: 7. CDR1 and CDR2 (germline): SQVTM, ANQGSEA. The CDR3 sequence is 15 residues long.

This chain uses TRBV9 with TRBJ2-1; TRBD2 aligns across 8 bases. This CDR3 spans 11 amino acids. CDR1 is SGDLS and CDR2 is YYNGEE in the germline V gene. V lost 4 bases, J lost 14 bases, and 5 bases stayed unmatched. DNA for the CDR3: TGTGCCAGCAGCACCGGGACTAGAAAGTTCTTC. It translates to CASSTGTRKFF.

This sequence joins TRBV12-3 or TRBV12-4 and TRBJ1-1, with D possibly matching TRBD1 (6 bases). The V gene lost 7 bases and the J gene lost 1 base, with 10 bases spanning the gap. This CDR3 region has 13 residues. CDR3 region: CASTWDTNTEAFF. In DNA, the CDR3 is TGTGCCAGCACCTGGGACACGAACACTGAAGCTTTCTTT.

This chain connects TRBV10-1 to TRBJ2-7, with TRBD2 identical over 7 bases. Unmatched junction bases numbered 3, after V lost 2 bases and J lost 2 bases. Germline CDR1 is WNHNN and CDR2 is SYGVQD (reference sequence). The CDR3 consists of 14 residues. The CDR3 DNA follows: TGCGCCAGCAGTGAGGAGCGGGGAACCTACGAGCAGTACTTC. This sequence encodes CASSEERGTYEQYF.

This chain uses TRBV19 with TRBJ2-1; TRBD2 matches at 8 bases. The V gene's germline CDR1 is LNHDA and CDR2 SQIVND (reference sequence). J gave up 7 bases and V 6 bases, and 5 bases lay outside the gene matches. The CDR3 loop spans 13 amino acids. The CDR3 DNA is TGTGCCAGTAGCCCCGGACTAGCAAATGAGCAGTTCTTC. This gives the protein CASSPGLANEQFF.

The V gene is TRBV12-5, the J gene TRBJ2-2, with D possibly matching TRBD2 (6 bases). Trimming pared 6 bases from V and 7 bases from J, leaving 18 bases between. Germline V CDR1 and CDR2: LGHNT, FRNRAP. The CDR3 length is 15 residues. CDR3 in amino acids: CASGNPGTLIGELFF. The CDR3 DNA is TGTGCTAGTGGCAACCCCGGGACTTTGATCGGGGAGCTGTTTTTT.